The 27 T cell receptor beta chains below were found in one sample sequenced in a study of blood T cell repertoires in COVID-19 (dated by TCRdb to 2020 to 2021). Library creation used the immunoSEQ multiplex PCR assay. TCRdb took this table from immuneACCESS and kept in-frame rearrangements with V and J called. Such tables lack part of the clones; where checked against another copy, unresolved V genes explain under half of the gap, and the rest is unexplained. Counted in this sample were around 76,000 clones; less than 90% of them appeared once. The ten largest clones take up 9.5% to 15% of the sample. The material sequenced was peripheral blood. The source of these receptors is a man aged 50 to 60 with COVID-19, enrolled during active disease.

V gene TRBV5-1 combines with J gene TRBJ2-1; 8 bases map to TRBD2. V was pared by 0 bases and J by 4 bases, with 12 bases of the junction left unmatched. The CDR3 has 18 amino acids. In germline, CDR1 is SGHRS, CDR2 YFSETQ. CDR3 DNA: TGCGCCAGCAGCTTGGGGGAAAATAGCGGGGCGCCTTACAATGAGCAGTTCTTC. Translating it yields CASSLGENSGAPYNEQFF. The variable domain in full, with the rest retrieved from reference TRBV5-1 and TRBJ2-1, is KAGVTQTPRYLIKTRGQQVTLSCSPISGHRSVSWYQQTPGQGLQFLFEYFSETQRNKGNFPGRFSGRQFSNSRSEMNVSTLELGDSALYLCASSLGENSGAPYNEQFFGPGTRLTVL.

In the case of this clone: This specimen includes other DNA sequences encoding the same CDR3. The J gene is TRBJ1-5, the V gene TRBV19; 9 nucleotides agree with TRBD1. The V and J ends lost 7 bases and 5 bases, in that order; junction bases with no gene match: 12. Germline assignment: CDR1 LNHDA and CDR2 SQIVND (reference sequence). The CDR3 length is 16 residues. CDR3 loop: CASTRKQGAYYQPQHF. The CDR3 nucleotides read TGTGCCAGTACGAGAAAACAGGGGGCATATTATCAGCCCCAGCATTTT.

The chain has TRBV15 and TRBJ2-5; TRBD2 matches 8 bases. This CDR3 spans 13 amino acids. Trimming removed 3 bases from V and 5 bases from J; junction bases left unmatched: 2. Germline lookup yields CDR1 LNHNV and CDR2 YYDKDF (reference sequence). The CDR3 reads CATSSIAGETQYF. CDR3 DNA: TGTGCCACCAGCAGCATAGCGGGGGAGACCCAGTACTTC.

The DNA for the CDR3 is TGTGCCTGGAGTCGGGGGGGCCTAGGCGAGCAGTACTTC. Amino acid sequence: CAWSRGGLGEQYF. The V and J genes are TRBV30 and TRBJ2-7, with 8 positions matching TRBD2. The V gene end was trimmed by 2 bases and the J gene end by 6 bases; junction bases not matched to a gene: 6. The CDR3 totals 13 residues. CDR1 and CDR2 (germline): GTSNPN, SVGIG (reference sequence).

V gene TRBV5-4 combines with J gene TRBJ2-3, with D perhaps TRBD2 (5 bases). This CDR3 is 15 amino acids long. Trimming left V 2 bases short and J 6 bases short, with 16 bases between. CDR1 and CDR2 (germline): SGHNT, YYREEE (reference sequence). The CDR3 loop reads CASSFSGFLSDTQYF. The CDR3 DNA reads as TGTGCCAGCAGCTTCAGCGGCTTCCTTTCTGATACGCAGTATTTT. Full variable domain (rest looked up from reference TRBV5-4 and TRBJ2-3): ETGVTQSPTHLIKTRGQQVTLRCSSQSGHNTVSWYQQALGQGPQFIFQYYREEENGRGNFPPRFSGLQFPNYSSELNVNALELDDSALYLCASSFSGFLSDTQYFGPGTRLTVL.

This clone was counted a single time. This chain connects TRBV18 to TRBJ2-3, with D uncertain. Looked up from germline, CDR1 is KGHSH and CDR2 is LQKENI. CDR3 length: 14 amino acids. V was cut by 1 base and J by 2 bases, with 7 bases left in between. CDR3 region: CASSPQQATDTQYF. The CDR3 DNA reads TGTGCCAGCTCACCACAGCAGGCCACAGATACGCAGTATTTT.

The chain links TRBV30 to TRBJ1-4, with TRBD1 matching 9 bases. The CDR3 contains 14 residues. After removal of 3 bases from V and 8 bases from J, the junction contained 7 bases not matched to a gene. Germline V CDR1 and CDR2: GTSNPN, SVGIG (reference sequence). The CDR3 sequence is CAWSPTGGGEKLFF. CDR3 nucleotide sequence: TGTGCCTGGAGCCCGACAGGGGGGGGAGAAAAACTGTTTTTT. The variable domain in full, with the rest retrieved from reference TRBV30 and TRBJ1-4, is SQTIHQWPATLVQPVGSPLSLECTVEGTSNPNLYWYRQAAGRGLQLLFYSVGIGQISSEVPQNLSASRPQDRQFILSSKKLLLSDSGFYLCAWSPTGGGEKLFFGSGTQLSVL.

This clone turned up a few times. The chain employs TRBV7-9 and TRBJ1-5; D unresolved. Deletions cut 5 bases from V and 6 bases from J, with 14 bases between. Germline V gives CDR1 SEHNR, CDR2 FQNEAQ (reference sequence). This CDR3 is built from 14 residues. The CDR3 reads CASSAAGVAQPQHF. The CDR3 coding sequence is TGTGCCAGCAGCGCAGCCGGGGTCGCTCAGCCCCAGCATTTT.

The chain's CDR3 is CAWSDGTGEGTEAFF. CDR3 sequence (DNA): TGTGCCTGGAGTGACGGGACCGGGGAGGGCACTGAAGCTTTCTTT. The gene calls are TRBV30 and TRBJ1-1; weak D call: TRBD1 (5 bases). The V gene lost 1 base and the J gene lost 4 bases, with 16 bases spanning the gap. Germline assignment: CDR1 GTSNPN and CDR2 SVGIG (reference sequence). The CDR3 extends over 15 amino acids.

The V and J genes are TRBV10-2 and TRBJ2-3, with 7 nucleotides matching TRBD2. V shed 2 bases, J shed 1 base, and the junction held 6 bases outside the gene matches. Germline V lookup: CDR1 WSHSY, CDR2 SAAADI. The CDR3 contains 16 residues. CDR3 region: CASSEVGGHGTDTQYF. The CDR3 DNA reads TGCGCCAGCAGTGAGGTGGGAGGGCACGGCACAGATACGCAGTATTTT.

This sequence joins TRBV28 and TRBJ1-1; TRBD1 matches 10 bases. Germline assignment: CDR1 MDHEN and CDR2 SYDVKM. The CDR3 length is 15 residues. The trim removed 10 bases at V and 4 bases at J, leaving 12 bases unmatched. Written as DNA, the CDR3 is TGTGCCACCTGGGACAGGGGTTTAATGGGCACTGAAGCTTTCTTT. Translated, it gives CATWDRGLMGTEAFF.

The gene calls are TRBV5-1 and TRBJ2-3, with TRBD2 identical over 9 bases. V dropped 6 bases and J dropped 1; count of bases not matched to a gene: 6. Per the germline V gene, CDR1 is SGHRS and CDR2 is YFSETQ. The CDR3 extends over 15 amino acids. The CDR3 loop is CASTSTSGGTDTQYF. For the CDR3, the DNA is TGCGCCAGCACCTCGACTAGCGGCGGCACAGATACGCAGTATTTT.

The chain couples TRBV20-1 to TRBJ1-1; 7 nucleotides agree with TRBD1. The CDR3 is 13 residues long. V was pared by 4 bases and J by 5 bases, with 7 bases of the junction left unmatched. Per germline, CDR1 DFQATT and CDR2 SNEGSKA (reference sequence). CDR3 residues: CSATEGALTEAFF. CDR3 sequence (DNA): TGCAGTGCTACTGAGGGGGCGCTTACTGAAGCTTTCTTT.

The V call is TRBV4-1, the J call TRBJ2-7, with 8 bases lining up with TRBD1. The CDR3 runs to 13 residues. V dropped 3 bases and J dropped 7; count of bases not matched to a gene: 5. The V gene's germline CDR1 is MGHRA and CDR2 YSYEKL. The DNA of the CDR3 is TGCGCCAGCAGCCAGACAGGGGTGGGGGAGCAGTACTTC. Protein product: CASSQTGVGEQYF.

The CDR3 DNA follows: TGTGCCAGTAGCATGCGGGAGGGCCCCCATGAGCAGTTCTTC. It yields the protein CASSMREGPHEQFF. This chain joins TRBV19 and TRBJ2-1, with 9 bases fitting TRBD2. The V gene's germline CDR1 is LNHDA and CDR2 SQIVND (reference sequence). Trimming at V came to 6 bases and at J to 8 bases, leaving 8 bases not matched to a gene. The CDR3 runs to 14 residues. The whole variable domain, filled in from reference TRBV19 and TRBJ2-1, reads DGGITQSPKYLFRKEGQNVTLSCEQNLNHDAMYWYRQDPGQGLRLIYYSQIVNDFQKGDIAEGYSVSREKKESFPLTVTSAQKNPTAFYLCASSMREGPHEQFFGPGTRLTVL.

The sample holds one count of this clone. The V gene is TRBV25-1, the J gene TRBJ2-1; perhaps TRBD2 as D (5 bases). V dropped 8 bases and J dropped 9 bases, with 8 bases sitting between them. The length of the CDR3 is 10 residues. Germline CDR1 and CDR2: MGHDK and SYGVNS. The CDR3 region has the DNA TGTGCCAGCGGGAGTCCTGAGCAGTTCTTC. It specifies CASGSPEQFF.

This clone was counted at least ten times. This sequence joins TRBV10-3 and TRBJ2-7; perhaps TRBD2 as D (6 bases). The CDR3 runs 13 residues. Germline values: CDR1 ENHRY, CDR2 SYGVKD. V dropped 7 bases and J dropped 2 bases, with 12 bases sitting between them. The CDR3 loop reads CAITISGTYEQYF. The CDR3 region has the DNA TGTGCCATCACCATTAGCGGCACCTACGAGCAGTACTTC.

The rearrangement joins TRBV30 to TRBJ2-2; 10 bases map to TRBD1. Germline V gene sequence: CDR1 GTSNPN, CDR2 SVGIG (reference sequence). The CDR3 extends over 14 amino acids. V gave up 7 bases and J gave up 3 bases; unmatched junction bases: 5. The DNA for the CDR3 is TGTGCCTTCGACAGGGGGCGCGACACCGGGGAGCTGTTTTTT. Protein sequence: CAFDRGRDTGELFF.

As DNA, the CDR3 is TGTGCCAGCAGCTTAGGGACAGGGCTTTTCCAAGAGACCCAGTACTTC. It is translated as CASSLGTGLFQETQYF. The chain joins TRBV11-1 to TRBJ2-5, with TRBD1 matching over 8 bases. Germline lookup yields CDR1 SGHAT and CDR2 FQDESV (reference sequence). J was trimmed by 1 base and V by 1 base; bases with no gene match: 5. The CDR3 consists of 16 residues.

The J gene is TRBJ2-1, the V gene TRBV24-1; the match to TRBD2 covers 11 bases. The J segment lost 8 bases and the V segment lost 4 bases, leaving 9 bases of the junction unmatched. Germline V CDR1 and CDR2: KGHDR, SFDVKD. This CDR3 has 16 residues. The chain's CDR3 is CATSEPLAGGRDEQFF. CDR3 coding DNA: TGTGCCACCAGTGAGCCTCTAGCGGGAGGCAGGGATGAGCAGTTCTTC.

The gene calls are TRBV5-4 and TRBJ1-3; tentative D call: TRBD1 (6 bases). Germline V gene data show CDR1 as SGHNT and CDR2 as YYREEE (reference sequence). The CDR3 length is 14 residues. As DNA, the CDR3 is TGTGCTATCAGTAAGGGGGTAGCTGGAAACACCATATATTTT. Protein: CAISKGVAGNTIYF.

CDR3 nucleotide sequence: TGTGCCAGCAGTTCGACTAGCGGCCTATGGGAGACCCAGTACTTC. Protein: CASSSTSGLWETQYF. The chain is built from TRBV13 and TRBJ2-5, with 9 bases that match TRBD2. J was trimmed by 5 bases and V by 6 bases; bases with no gene match: 10. CDR1 is PRHDT, CDR2 FYEKMQ, per germline (reference sequence). The CDR3 length is 15 residues.

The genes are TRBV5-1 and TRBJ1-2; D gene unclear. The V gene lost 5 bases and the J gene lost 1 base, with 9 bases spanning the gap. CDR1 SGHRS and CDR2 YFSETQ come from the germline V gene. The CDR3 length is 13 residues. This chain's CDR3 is CASRETVNYGYTF. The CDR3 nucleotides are TGCGCCAGCAGGGAAACAGTTAACTATGGCTACACCTTC.

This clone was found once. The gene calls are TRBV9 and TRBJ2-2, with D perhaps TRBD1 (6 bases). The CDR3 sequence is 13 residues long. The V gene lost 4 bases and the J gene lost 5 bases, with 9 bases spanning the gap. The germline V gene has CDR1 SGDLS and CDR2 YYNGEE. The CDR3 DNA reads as TGTGCCAGCAGCCCACAGGGTACCGGGGAGCTGTTTTTT. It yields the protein CASSPQGTGELFF.

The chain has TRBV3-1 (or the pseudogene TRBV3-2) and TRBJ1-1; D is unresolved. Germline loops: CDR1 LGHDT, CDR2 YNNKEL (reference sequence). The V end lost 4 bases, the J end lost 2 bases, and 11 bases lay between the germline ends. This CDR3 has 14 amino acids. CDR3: CASSPTGVNTEAFF. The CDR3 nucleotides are TGTGCCAGCAGCCCCACCGGAGTAAACACTGAAGCTTTCTTT.

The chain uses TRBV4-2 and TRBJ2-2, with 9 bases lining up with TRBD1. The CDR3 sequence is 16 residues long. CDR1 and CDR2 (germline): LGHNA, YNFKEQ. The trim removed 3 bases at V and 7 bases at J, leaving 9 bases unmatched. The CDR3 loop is CASSHPGTGTSGELFF. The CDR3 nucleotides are TGTGCCAGCAGCCACCCCGGGACAGGGACCAGCGGGGAGCTGTTTTTT.

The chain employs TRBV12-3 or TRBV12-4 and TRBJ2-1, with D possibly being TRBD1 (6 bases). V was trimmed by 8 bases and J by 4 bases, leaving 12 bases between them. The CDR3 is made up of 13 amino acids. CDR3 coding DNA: TGTGCCAGCTACAGGGATGGGTACAATGAGCAGTTCTTC. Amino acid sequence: CASYRDGYNEQFF.